This T cell receptor (beta chain) was captured in a study of beta chain features in type 1 diabetes. This clone appeared a few times. Its antigen is unknown. This CDR3 comprises 10 residues. Germline lookup yields CDR1 GTSNPN and CDR2 SVGIG (reference sequence). The isolated RNA, all of it, was reverse transcribed, so expressed TCRB transcripts were what got sequenced. Clones were read by immunoSEQ multiplex PCR, and TCRdb kept only the in-frame ones, dropping some. The sample shows approximately 730,000 clones, roughly an eighth of them seen only once. Purities in excess of 95% were seen in all sorted populations. The study's findings and limits: All four CD4+ subsets from Type 1 diabetes patients carried moderately but significantly shorter TCRB CDR3s. When VDJ junctions were examined, type 1 diabetes patients showed fewer insertions and more deletions.

The receptor comes from a man younger than 35 with type 1 diabetes. The specimen was naive CD4+ T cells from blood. The V gene is TRBV30, the J gene TRBJ2-1, with 7 positions matching TRBD2. This CDR3 is CASGGNEQFF. As DNA, the CDR3 is TGTGCTTCGGGAGGAAATGAGCAGTTCTTC.